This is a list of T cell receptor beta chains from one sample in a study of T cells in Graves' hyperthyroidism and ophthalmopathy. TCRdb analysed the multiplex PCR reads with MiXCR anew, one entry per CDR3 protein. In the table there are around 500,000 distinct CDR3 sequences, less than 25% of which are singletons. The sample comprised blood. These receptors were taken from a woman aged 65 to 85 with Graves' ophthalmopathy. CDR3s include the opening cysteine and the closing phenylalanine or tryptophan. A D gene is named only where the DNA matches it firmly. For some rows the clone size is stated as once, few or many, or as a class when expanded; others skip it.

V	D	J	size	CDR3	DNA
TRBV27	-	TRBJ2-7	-	CASSLTSLGYEQYF	TGTGCCAGCAGTCTAACCTCCTTGGGGTACGAGCAGTACTTC
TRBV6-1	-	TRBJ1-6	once	CASTTRLPYNSPLHF	TGTGCCAGCACCACCAGACTGCCCTATAATTCACCCCTCCACTTT
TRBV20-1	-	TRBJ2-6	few	CSARPGAANVLTF	TGCAGTGCTAGACCGGGAGCAGCCAACGTCCTGACTTTC
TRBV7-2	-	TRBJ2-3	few	CASSWDLGQYF	TGTGCCAGCAGCTGGGACCTGGGGCAGTATTTT
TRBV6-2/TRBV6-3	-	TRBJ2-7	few	CASSYEQEQYF	TGTGCCAGCAGTTACGAGCAAGAGCAGTACTTC
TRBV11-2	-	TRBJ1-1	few	CASSLAGQFNTEAFF	TGTGCCAGCAGCTTAGCGGGACAATTTAACACTGAAGCTTTCTTT
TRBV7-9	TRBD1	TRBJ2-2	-	CASSSSRDRGGTGELFF	TGTGCCAGCAGCTCAAGCCGGGACAGGGGCGGCACCGGGGAGCTGTTTTTT
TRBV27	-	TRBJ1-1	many	CASRAGGSSEAFF	TGTGCCAGCAGAGCCGGGGGTTCGTCTGAAGCTTTCTTT
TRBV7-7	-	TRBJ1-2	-	CASSPDRRGCRFGYTF	TGTGCTAGCAGTCCGGACCGCAGGGGCTGTAGGTTTGGCTACACCTTC
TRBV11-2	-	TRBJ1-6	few	CASSFWGTQNSPLHF	TGTGCCAGCAGCTTTTGGGGGACACAGAATTCACCCCTCCACTTT